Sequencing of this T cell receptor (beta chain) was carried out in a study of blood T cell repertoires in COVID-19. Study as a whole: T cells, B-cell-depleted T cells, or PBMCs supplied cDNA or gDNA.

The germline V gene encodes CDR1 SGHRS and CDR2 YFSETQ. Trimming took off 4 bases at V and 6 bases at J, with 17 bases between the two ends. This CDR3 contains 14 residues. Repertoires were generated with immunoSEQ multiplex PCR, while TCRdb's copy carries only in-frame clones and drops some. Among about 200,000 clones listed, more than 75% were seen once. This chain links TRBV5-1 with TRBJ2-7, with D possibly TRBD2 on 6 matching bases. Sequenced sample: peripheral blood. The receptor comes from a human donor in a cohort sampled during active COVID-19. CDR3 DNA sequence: TGCGCCAGCAGCCTTTTGGTTGGAGGGACCGAGCAGTACTTC. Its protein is CASSLLVGGTEQYF. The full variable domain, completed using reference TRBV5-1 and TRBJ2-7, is KAGVTQTPRYLIKTRGQQVTLSCSPISGHRSVSWYQQTPGQGLQFLFEYFSETQRNKGNFPGRFSGRQFSNSRSEMNVSTLELGDSALYLCASSLLVGGTEQYFGPGTRLTVT.